This T cell receptor beta chain was recorded in a study of T cells in pancreatic ductal adenocarcinoma. General study findings and limits: Enrichment of CD45RO+ effector over naive T cells in tumors may bias clonality. The resected cohort was biased toward the minority with early-stage disease.

Method: immunoSEQ multiplex PCR; TCRdb's copy keeps in-frame clones and lacks some. The profile shows 97,000 or so clones, 90% to 95% of them singletons. Concerning this clone: The antigen is unknown.

The selected patients with pancreatic ductal adenocarcinoma had surgery but no neoadjuvant therapy. The CDR3 runs 15 residues. V dropped 3 bases and J dropped 9; count of bases not matched to a gene: 10. In germline, CDR1 is SGDLS, CDR2 YYNGEE. This sequence originates from a human donor with pancreatic ductal adenocarcinoma. The specimen sequenced was PBMCs. This rearrangement joins TRBV9 to TRBJ2-1, with 9 bases aligning to TRBD2. The CDR3 spells CASSGGGAGGFEQFF. The CDR3 DNA follows: TGTGCCAGCAGCGGAGGGGGGGCGGGAGGGTTTGAGCAGTTCTTC.